Here is one T cell receptor beta chain with its context. The data originate from a study of blood T cell repertoires in COVID-19. The wider study: Acute-phase and convalescent COVID-19 samples originated in the United States, Italy and Spain. T cells, B-cell-depleted T cells, or PBMCs provided the cDNA or gDNA that served as material.

The CDR3 loop spans 14 amino acids. V lost 5 bases and J 3 bases, leaving 12 bases between the germline ends. Germline V gives CDR1 LNHDA, CDR2 SQIVND (reference sequence). Measured with immunoSEQ multiplex PCR; TCRdb has only the in-frame clones, and not every one. The sample carries about 330,000 clones, about 90% recorded once. Enrolled through a virtual design, the participants were between roughly 18 and 90 years of age and came from approximately 25 US areas. The gene calls are TRBV19 and TRBJ2-3; TRBD1 might be the D (6 bases). Sequenced input: PBMCs or T cells enriched from blood (not recorded which). This clonotype was sampled from a woman in her twenties or thirties who had recovered from COVID-19. CDR3: CASSPTTGTDTQYF. The CDR3 bases are TGTGCCAGTAGTCCGACTACAGGGACAGATACGCAGTATTTT.